These 29 T cell receptor beta chains were all obtained from the same sample, sequenced in a study of blood T cells in healthy people across ages. Alongside a J-beta primer mix, a sample-barcoded 5' primer served in a second PCR lasting roughly 7 to 12 cycles. TCRdb analysed the 5' RACE reads with MiXCR anew, one entry per CDR3 protein. Of 1.5 million to 2 million distinct CDR3 sequences in the sample, around 50% were seen once. Sequenced material: blood. Every receptor here comes from a woman between 40 and 50 years old in good health.

The rearrangement links TRBV3-1 to TRBJ1-2, with 8 bases identical to TRBD1. From germline, CDR1 is LGHDT and CDR2 YNNKEL (reference sequence). CDR3 size: 14 residues. With 3 bases clipped from V and 8 bases from J, the junction kept 8 bases outside the gene matches. CDR3 region: CASSHTTGEGGYTF. The DNA of the CDR3 is TGTGCCAGCAGCCATACGACAGGGGAAGGCGGCTACACCTTC.

The chain uses TRBV4-1 and TRBJ2-1, with D possibly being TRBD1 (6 bases). This CDR3 contains 16 residues. The V end was cut by 5 bases, the J end by 7 bases, with 21 bases between. Germline V lookup: CDR1 MGHRA, CDR2 YSYEKL. The CDR3 region is CASSEDRNRVHNEQFF. In DNA, the CDR3 is TGCGCCAGCAGCGAGGACCGGAACAGGGTCCATAATGAGCAGTTCTTC.

V is TRBV4-2 and J is TRBJ2-1, with 14 nucleotides matching TRBD2. Germline CDR1 reads LGHNA; CDR2 reads YNFKEQ. This CDR3 contains 20 residues. J lost 4 bases, V lost 1 base, and 12 bases had no gene match. This CDR3 reads CASSQVRPPGTSGGYNEQFF. DNA for the CDR3: TGTGCCAGCAGCCAAGTCCGTCCCCCGGGGACTAGCGGGGGTTACAATGAGCAGTTCTTC.

The V and J genes are TRBV29-1 and TRBJ2-1; the D gene is possibly TRBD1 (6 bases). CDR3 size: 19 residues. The V end lost 4 bases, the J end lost 2 bases, and 27 bases lay between the germline ends. CDR1 SQVTM and CDR2 ANQGSEA come from the germline V gene. DNA of the CDR3: TGCAGCGTTGGGGGGTCCCTACAGGGAAGTGAGGGAACCTACAATGAGCAGTTCTTC. Protein product: CSVGGSLQGSEGTYNEQFF.

The chain recombines TRBV28 with TRBJ1-5, with TRBD1 identical over 7 bases. After removal of 8 bases from V and 9 bases from J, the junction contained 13 bases not matched to a gene. The CDR3 has 14 residues. Germline assignment: CDR1 MDHEN and CDR2 SYDVKM. CDR3 sequence: CASRVTGVQGPQHF. In nucleotides, the CDR3 is TGTGCCAGCCGTGTAACAGGGGTTCAAGGGCCCCAGCATTTT.

The genes are TRBV6-2 or TRBV6-3 and TRBJ2-5; 11 nucleotides agree with TRBD2. The V segment lost 6 bases and the J segment 2 bases; nucleotides outside the gene matches: 8. CDR1 and CDR2 from the germline V gene are MNHEY and SVGEGT. The CDR3 has 16 amino acids. Here the CDR3 DNA reads TGTGCCAGCAGAATAGCGGGGGGGCCCTCGCAAGAGACCCAGTACTTC. As protein: CASRIAGGPSQETQYF.

V usage is TRBV24-1 and J usage is TRBJ1-4; no firm D call. Germline V CDR1 and CDR2: KGHDR, SFDVKD. CDR3 length: 13 residues. The V and J ends lost 4 bases and 8 bases respectively, with 10 bases between them. The CDR3 DNA reads as TGTGCCACCAGTGAAGCTAATTCGGAAAAACTGTTTTTT. It is translated as CATSEANSEKLFF.

The J gene is TRBJ2-3, the V gene TRBV20-1; 8 nucleotides match TRBD2. Germline CDR1 DFQATT, CDR2 SNEGSKA (reference sequence). This CDR3 is built from 17 residues. V lost 0 bases, J lost 0 bases, and 8 bases stayed unmatched. This chain's CDR3 is CSARDSGGAYSTDTQYF. The CDR3 nucleotides are TGCAGTGCTAGAGATTCGGGGGGGGCGTATAGCACAGATACGCAGTATTTT.

The chain has TRBV4-2 and TRBJ2-3; 7 positions match TRBD2. The CDR3 length is 15 residues. Germline values: CDR1 LGHNA, CDR2 YNFKEQ. After removal of 1 base from V and 4 bases from J, the junction contained 5 bases not matched to a gene. As DNA, the CDR3 is TGTGCCAGCAGCCAAGTTGCGGGGGAGGCAGATACGCAGTATTTT. Amino acid sequence: CASSQVAGEADTQYF.

J is TRBJ1-2 and V is TRBV7-9; no firm D call. The ends were cut back, 4 bases at V and 4 bases at J, with 10 bases in the middle. Germline CDR1 and CDR2: SEHNR and FQNEAQ (reference sequence). The CDR3 is made up of 13 amino acids. This chain's CDR3 is CASSSDKGYGYTF. DNA of the CDR3: TGTGCCAGCAGCTCGGATAAAGGCTATGGCTACACCTTC.

The gene calls are TRBV20-1 and TRBJ2-1, with 9 bases fitting TRBD2. V lost 2 bases, J lost 2 bases, and 4 bases stayed unmatched. CDR1 is DFQATT and CDR2 is SNEGSKA in the germline V gene (reference sequence). This CDR3 spans 15 amino acids. CDR3 protein: CSARRGGGAYNEQFF. DNA for the CDR3: TGCAGTGCTAGACGCGGCGGGGGGGCCTACAATGAGCAGTTCTTC.

CDR3 in amino acids: CASSLAQVGYSSYEQYF. The DNA for the CDR3 is TGTGCCAGCAGCTTAGCGCAGGTGGGCTATAGCTCCTACGAGCAGTACTTC. This rearrangement joins TRBV7-2 to TRBJ2-7; D remains ambiguous. This CDR3 comprises 17 residues. Germline loops: CDR1 SGHTA, CDR2 FQGNSA. V shed 0 bases and J shed 0 bases, with 15 bases lying between them.

The chain employs TRBV7-2 and TRBJ2-1; 11 bases match TRBD2. The CDR3 is 15 residues long. The V gene's germline CDR1 is SGHTA and CDR2 FQGNSA. J was trimmed by 8 bases and V by 5 bases; bases with no gene match: 8. CDR3: CASSGASGGKDEQFF. Here the CDR3 DNA reads TGTGCCAGCAGCGGAGCTAGCGGGGGGAAGGATGAGCAGTTCTTC.

V is TRBV18 and J is TRBJ1-1; D perhaps matches TRBD1 (5 bases). The CDR3 has 12 residues. Trimming stripped 5 bases from V and 10 bases from J, with 14 bases between. The germline V gene has CDR1 KGHSH and CDR2 LQKENI. The CDR3 sequence is CASSMGQGAAFF. The CDR3 nucleotides are TGTGCCAGCTCAATGGGGCAGGGAGCAGCTTTCTTT.

This clonotype was seen more than once but under ten times. The CDR3 nucleotides are TGTGCCAGCAGAGGTGGGACTAGCGGGTGGCGAGAGACCCAGTACTTC. Translating it yields CASRGGTSGWRETQYF. The chain joins TRBV13 to TRBJ2-5; 12 bases fit TRBD2. From germline, CDR1 is PRHDT and CDR2 FYEKMQ (reference sequence). The CDR3 is made up of 16 amino acids. J lost 4 bases, V lost 6 bases, and 9 bases had no gene match.

In its sample, this clonotype was seen a few times. The V gene is TRBV29-1, the J gene TRBJ2-5, with D hard to call. Trimming shortened V by 4 bases and J by 5 bases, and 14 bases separated the two germline ends. The length of the CDR3 is 13 residues. Germline V gene lookup returns CDR1 SQVTM and CDR2 ANQGSEA. The CDR3 region is CSVGSGVGETQYF. The CDR3 DNA follows: TGCAGCGTTGGGAGTGGGGTAGGGGAGACCCAGTACTTC.

This chain links TRBV29-1 with TRBJ1-2, with D unclear. Looked up from germline, CDR1 is SQVTM and CDR2 is ANQGSEA. This CDR3 region has 13 residues. V lost 0 bases and J lost 4, with 9 bases in between. The CDR3 DNA reads TGCAGCGTTGAAGAAGGGAGGGCCTATGGCTACACCTTC. Its protein is CSVEEGRAYGYTF.

The V gene is TRBV5-1, the J gene TRBJ1-5, with 8 bases that match TRBD1. This CDR3 is built from 15 residues. J lost 4 bases, V lost 4 bases, and 7 bases had no gene match. CDR1 and CDR2 from the germline V gene are SGHRS and YFSETQ. CDR3 region: CASSPGDRSNQPQHF. CDR3 sequence (DNA): TGCGCCAGCAGCCCGGGGGACAGGTCTAATCAGCCCCAGCATTTT.

This chain connects TRBV4-3 to TRBJ1-2; D might be TRBD1 (6 bases). V lost 0 bases and J 2 bases, leaving 13 bases between the germline ends. There are 16 residues in the CDR3. Germline V lookup: CDR1 LGHNA, CDR2 YSLEER. Written as DNA, the CDR3 is TGCGCCAGCAGCCAAGATCTCCAGGGGATCAACTATGGCTACACCTTC. Residues: CASSQDLQGINYGYTF.

This clonotype has a handful of counts. The genes are TRBV7-2 and TRBJ2-4; a weak D match, TRBD2 (6 bases). The J call could be wrong; TRBJ2-7 is a better fit for the DNA end. This CDR3 contains 16 residues. The germline V gene has CDR1 SGHTA and CDR2 FQGNSA. Written as DNA, the CDR3 is TGTGCCAGCAGCTTAGTGTTGGCGGGTAGCGGCTACGAGCAGTACTTC. Its protein product is CASSLVLAGSGYEQYF.

The chain has TRBV5-1 and TRBJ1-2; D might be TRBD1 (5 bases). V was pared by 0 bases and J by 3 bases, with 15 bases between. CDR3 length equals 16 residues. Germline values: CDR1 SGHRS, CDR2 YFSETQ. The CDR3 DNA reads as TGCGCCAGCAGCTTGGTCGAGTCCAGGGAGCACTATGGCTACACCTTC. It encodes CASSLVESREHYGYTF.

The J gene is TRBJ2-7, the V gene TRBV13; D is tentatively TRBD1 or TRBD2 (6 bases each). The V end was cut by 5 bases, the J end by 6 bases, with 11 bases between. Germline CDR1 PRHDT, CDR2 FYEKMQ (reference sequence). The CDR3 has 12 amino acids. The CDR3 nucleotides are TGTGCCAGCAGCCACGGGGGCGGCGAGCAGTACTTC. Translated: CASSHGGGEQYF.

The chain recombines TRBV28 with TRBJ2-5; a possible D gene is TRBD1 (6 bases). Germline loops: CDR1 MDHEN, CDR2 SYDVKM. Trimming shortened V by 6 bases and J by 5 bases, and 19 bases separated the two germline ends. This CDR3 is 15 amino acids long. The CDR3 nucleotides read TGTGCCAGCAGGCAGACAGGAGACCCCAGTGAGACCCAGTACTTC. Translation: CASRQTGDPSETQYF.

The chain combines TRBV20-1 with TRBJ2-1; tentative D call: TRBD1 (7 bases). The germline V and J ends were trimmed by 0 bases and 2 bases, with 11 bases remaining between them. This CDR3 region has 15 residues. In germline, CDR1 is DFQATT, CDR2 SNEGSKA (reference sequence). The CDR3: CSARDSGGPYNEQFF. The CDR3 bases are TGCAGTGCTAGAGATTCAGGGGGGCCCTACAATGAGCAGTTCTTC.

The chain carries TRBV11-1 and TRBJ2-5; D might be TRBD1 (5 bases). Near its end, the DNA agrees better with TRBJ2-7, so the J call may be wrong. This CDR3 has 13 amino acids. Germline V gives CDR1 SGHAT, CDR2 FQDESV (reference sequence). As DNA, the CDR3 is TGTGCCAGCAGCGGGGCGGTTACCTACGAGCAGTACTTC. It encodes CASSGAVTYEQYF.

The chain has TRBV25-1 and TRBJ2-7; 11 nucleotides align to TRBD1. The CDR3 is 17 amino acids. V lost 2 bases and J lost 2; bases outside the gene matches: 8. The V gene's germline CDR1 is MGHDK and CDR2 SYGVNS. For the CDR3, the DNA is TGTGCCAGCAGTGAACAGACGGACAGGGGGCCAACCTACGAGCAGTACTTC. This translates into CASSEQTDRGPTYEQYF.

The chain links TRBV7-2 to TRBJ2-5; TRBD2 matches at 13 bases. Trimming removed 4 bases from V and 11 bases from J; junction bases left unmatched: 7. This CDR3 is 14 amino acids long. In germline, CDR1 is SGHTA, CDR2 FQGNSA. The CDR3 region is CASSSRLAGGRQYF. CDR3 nucleotides: TGTGCCAGCAGCTCACGACTAGCGGGGGGCCGACAGTACTTC.

The chain uses TRBV2 and TRBJ1-2, with D maybe TRBD1 (5 bases). The CDR3 spans 13 residues. V lost 1 base and J lost 4, with 7 bases in between. CDR1 is SNHLY, CDR2 FYNNEI, per germline. CDR3: CASSEGTLYGYTF. The CDR3 nucleotides read TGTGCCAGCAGTGAAGGGACACTCTATGGCTACACCTTC.

This sequence joins TRBV7-2 and TRBJ2-1; possibly TRBD2 for D (7 bases). The ends were cut back, 4 bases at V and 9 bases at J, with 19 bases in the middle. The CDR3 runs 15 residues. Germline V gene lookup returns CDR1 SGHTA and CDR2 FQGNSA. The CDR3 DNA reads as TGTGCCAGCAGCTCCCTACACCGGGGGGCCGGTGAGCAGTTCTTC. It yields the protein CASSSLHRGAGEQFF.